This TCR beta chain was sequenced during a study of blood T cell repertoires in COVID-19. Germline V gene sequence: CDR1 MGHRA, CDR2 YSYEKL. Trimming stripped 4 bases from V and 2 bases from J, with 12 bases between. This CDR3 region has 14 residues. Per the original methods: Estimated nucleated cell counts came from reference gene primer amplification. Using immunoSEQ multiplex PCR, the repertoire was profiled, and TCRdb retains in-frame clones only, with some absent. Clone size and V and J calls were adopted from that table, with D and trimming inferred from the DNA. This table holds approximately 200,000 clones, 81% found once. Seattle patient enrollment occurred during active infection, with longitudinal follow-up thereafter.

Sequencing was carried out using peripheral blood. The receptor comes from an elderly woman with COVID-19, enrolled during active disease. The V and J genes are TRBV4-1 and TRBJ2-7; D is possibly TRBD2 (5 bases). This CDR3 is CASSREPLAYEQYF. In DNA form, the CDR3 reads TGCGCCAGCAGCCGGGAGCCACTCGCCTACGAGCAGTACTTC.